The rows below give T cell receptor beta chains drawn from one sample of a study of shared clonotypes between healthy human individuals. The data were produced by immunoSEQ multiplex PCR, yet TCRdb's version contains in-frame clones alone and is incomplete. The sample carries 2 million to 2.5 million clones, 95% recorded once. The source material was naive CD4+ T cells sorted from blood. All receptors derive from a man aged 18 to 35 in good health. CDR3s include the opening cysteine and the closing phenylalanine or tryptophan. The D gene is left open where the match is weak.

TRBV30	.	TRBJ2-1	CAWSSRSYEQFF
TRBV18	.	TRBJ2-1	CASSPQDGNEQFF
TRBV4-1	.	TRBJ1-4	CASSQPRKGTNEKLFF
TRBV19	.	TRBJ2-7	CASSKTGNLEQYF
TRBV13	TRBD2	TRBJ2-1	CASSLALAGPISYNEQFF
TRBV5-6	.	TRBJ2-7	CASSHKYEQYF
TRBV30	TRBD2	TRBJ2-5	CAWSGLAALGTQYF
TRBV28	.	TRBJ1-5	CASGPVGNQPQHF
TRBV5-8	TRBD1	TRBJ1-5	CASSLRGRPSQPQHF
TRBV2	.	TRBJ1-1	CASSGRTENTEAFF
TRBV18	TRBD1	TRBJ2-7	CASSPGTGLYEQYF
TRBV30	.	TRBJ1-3	CAWSVNGGNTIYF
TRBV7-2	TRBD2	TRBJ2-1	CASSQTSGRYNEQFF
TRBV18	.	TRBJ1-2	CASSPDGNYGYTF
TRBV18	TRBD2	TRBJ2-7	CASSPRTSGSLGYEQYF
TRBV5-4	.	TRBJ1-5	CASSPDTNQPQHF
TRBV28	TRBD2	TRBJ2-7	CASSSNLAGSSYEQYF
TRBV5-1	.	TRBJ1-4	CASSSADSLSTNEKLFF
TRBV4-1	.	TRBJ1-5	CASSAESNQPQHF
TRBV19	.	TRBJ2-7	CASSIEGGGDEQYF
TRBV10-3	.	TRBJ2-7	CAISDDSYEQYF
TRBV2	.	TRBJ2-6	CASIRQSGANVLTF
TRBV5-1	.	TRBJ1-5	CASSWSGSSNQPQHF
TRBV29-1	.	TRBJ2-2	CSVEEGAGELFF
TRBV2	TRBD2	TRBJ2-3	CASKVAGATDTQYF
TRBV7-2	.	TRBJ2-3	CASSPLTYTQYF
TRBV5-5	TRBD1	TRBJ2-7	CASSLGGDRGLYEQYF
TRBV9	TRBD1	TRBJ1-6	CASSGGTVENSPLHF
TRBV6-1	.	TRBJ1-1	CASYRDMNTEAFF
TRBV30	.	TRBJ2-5	CASRLRSWRETQYF
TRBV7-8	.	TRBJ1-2	CASSLGGVPNYGYTF
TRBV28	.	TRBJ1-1	CASSGPMNTEAFF
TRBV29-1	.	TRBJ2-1	CSVEDYTTHEQFF
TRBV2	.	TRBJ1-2	CASNPWMTEIYGYTF